The 24 T cell receptor beta chains below all came from one sample that was sequenced in a study of blood T cells in healthy people across ages. Primers used in a second PCR of roughly 6 to 11 cycles were a sample-barcoded 5' primer and a J-beta primer mix. TCRdb re-called the 5' RACE reads with MiXCR, one entry per CDR3 protein. The sample includes hundreds of thousands of distinct CDR3 sequences, 43% of them seen just once. Input material: blood. Receptors originate from a woman aged 55-69 years in good health.

The chain links TRBV28 to TRBJ2-5; 7 bases line up with TRBD1. The better agreement between TRBJ2-7 and the DNA end casts doubt on the J call. CDR3 size: 15 residues. Per the germline V gene, CDR1 is MDHEN and CDR2 is SYDVKM. For the CDR3, the DNA is TGTGCCAGCAGTTCACCGACAGGGTTCACCTACGAGCAGTACTTC. It codes for CASSSPTGFTYEQYF.

The chain combines TRBV20-1 with TRBJ1-5; D gene unclear. CDR1 is DFQATT, CDR2 SNEGSKA, per germline (reference sequence). The V gene lost 0 bases and the J gene lost 0 bases, with 6 bases spanning the gap. The CDR3 length is 14 residues. The CDR3 loop is CSARDSYSNQPQHF. The CDR3 DNA reads as TGCAGTGCTAGAGATTCGTATAGCAATCAGCCCCAGCATTTT.

This sequence joins TRBV12-5 and TRBJ2-1; TRBD1 matches 9 bases. The J segment lost 2 bases and the V segment lost 4 bases, leaving 3 bases of the junction unmatched. Germline V gives CDR1 LGHNT, CDR2 FRNRAP. This CDR3 comprises 15 residues. The DNA of the CDR3 is TGTGCTAGTGGTTCCGGACAGGGGCCCTACAATGAGCAGTTCTTC. It translates to CASGSGQGPYNEQFF.

The chain links TRBV12-3 or TRBV12-4 to TRBJ2-3, with no clear D. The V end lost 3 bases, the J end lost 15 bases, and 22 bases lay between the germline ends. The CDR3 length is 14 residues. CDR3 coding DNA: TGTGCCAGCAGTTTCAGCGTGACCCCAGATATGCAATATTTT. It specifies CASSFSVTPDMQYF.

This sequence joins TRBV3-1 and TRBJ1-1; D not resolved. V lost 5 bases to trimming and J lost 0 bases, with 13 bases between them. This CDR3 comprises 15 residues. Germline CDR1 and CDR2: LGHDT and YNNKEL (reference sequence). The CDR3 here is CASSSIVRVNTEAFF. CDR3 nucleotide sequence: TGTGCCAGCAGCTCCATAGTGCGGGTGAACACTGAAGCTTTCTTT.

V and J are TRBV12-3 or TRBV12-4 and TRBJ2-3; D is uncertain. V lost 2 bases, J lost 6 bases, and 15 bases lay in between. There are 15 residues in the CDR3. CDR3 coding DNA: TGTGCCAGCAGTTTATCCGGGCTCTCCGATGATACGCAGTATTTT. Translating gives CASSLSGLSDDTQYF.

The table lists this clonotype with a few counts. The J gene is TRBJ1-2, the V gene TRBV24-1; D perhaps matches TRBD1 (5 bases). V was shortened by 11 bases and J by 7 bases, with 16 bases between the two germline ends. The CDR3 runs 12 residues. Germline-derived CDR1 and CDR2 are KGHDR and SFDVKD. The CDR3, as DNA: TGTGCCATTGCCGGGACGCCTTTTGGCTACACCTTC. This sequence encodes CAIAGTPFGYTF.

V and J are TRBV12-3 or TRBV12-4 and TRBJ2-3; the match to TRBD1 covers 8 bases. This CDR3 region has 15 residues. J was trimmed by 4 bases and V by 8 bases; bases with no gene match: 11. The CDR3 spells CASARQGFKADTQYF. CDR3 bases: TGTGCCAGCGCTAGACAGGGGTTTAAGGCAGATACGCAGTATTTT.

This clonotype occurred many times. The chain couples TRBV27 to TRBJ2-3; 8 bases are a match to TRBD2. V trimming: 0 bases; J trimming: 2 bases; junction bases outside the gene matches: 7. Per germline, CDR1 MNHEY and CDR2 SMNVEV (reference sequence). The CDR3 runs to 17 residues. The CDR3 reads CASSLSMSGGYTDTQYF. CDR3 bases: TGTGCCAGCAGTTTATCGATGAGCGGGGGATACACAGATACGCAGTATTTT.

The chain combines TRBV6-5 with TRBJ2-7, with TRBD1 matching 8 bases. CDR3 length equals 19 residues. V lost 2 bases and J lost 2; bases outside the gene matches: 17. Germline CDR1 MNHEY, CDR2 SVGAGI. The CDR3 DNA reads TGTGCCAGCAGTTACCCCCCAGCCAGGGGGCGAACTTACCCCTACGAGCAGTACTTC. This sequence encodes CASSYPPARGRTYPYEQYF.

This clonotype was counted a few times. V gene TRBV2 combines with J gene TRBJ2-7; TRBD2 matches at 11 bases. The CDR3 is made up of 14 amino acids. V lost 8 bases and J lost 7; bases outside the gene matches: 10. Germline V CDR1 and CDR2: SNHLY, FYNNEI. CDR3 residues: CASDLSGGAKEQYF. CDR3 DNA sequence: TGTGCCAGCGACCTTAGCGGGGGGGCTAAAGAGCAGTACTTC. The full variable domain, its missing parts supplied by reference TRBV2 and TRBJ2-7, is EPEVTQTPSHQVTQMGQEVILRCVPISNHLYFYWYRQILGQKVEFLVSFYNNEISEKSEIFDDQFSVERPDGSNFTLKIRSTKLEDSAMYFCASDLSGGAKEQYFGPGTRLTVT.

A remark on this clonotype: A single base separates this from a much larger clone, so it may be a read error. The conserved phenylalanine or tryptophan normally closing the CDR3 is absent here, so this likely arose from a read error. This chain connects TRBV29-1 to TRBJ2-5; D is perhaps TRBD2 (5 bases). Germline V CDR1 and CDR2: SQVTM, ANQGSEA. The CDR3 covers 12 residues. V shed 5 bases and J shed 6 bases, with 13 bases lying between them. In DNA, the CDR3 is TGCAGCGTTCGGGATTCACATCAGACCCAGTACTCC. As protein: CSVRDSHQTQYS.

The sample holds a few counts of this clonotype. The junction shows a germline mismatch at one end, possibly a read error. The rearrangement uses TRBV20-1 and TRBJ1-2; D not resolved. The CDR3 is 12 amino acids. Germline assignment: CDR1 DFQATT and CDR2 SNEGSKA (reference sequence). The DNA of the CDR3 is TGCAGTGCCAGAGTTGGTCTTGATGGCTACACCTTC. Translation gives CSARVGLDGYTF.

This clonotype was seen more than once but under ten times. The rearrangement uses TRBV20-1 and TRBJ2-7; D is unclear. In germline, CDR1 is DFQATT, CDR2 SNEGSKA (reference sequence). Trimming stripped 3 bases from V and 0 bases from J, with 12 bases between. The CDR3 runs 14 residues. The chain's CDR3 is CSARPRTGSYEQYF. CDR3 nucleotides: TGCAGTGCTAGGCCACGGACGGGCTCCTACGAGCAGTACTTC.

This clonotype came up a few times. This chain connects TRBV3-1 to TRBJ2-7; the match to TRBD2 covers 7 bases. V dropped 0 bases and J dropped 2; count of bases not matched to a gene: 10. The CDR3 sequence is 17 residues long. The germline V gene has CDR1 LGHDT and CDR2 YNNKEL (reference sequence). The CDR3 sequence: CASSQDHGVAGAYEQYF. For the CDR3, the DNA is TGTGCCAGCAGCCAAGACCACGGGGTAGCGGGTGCCTACGAGCAGTACTTC.

Points on this clonotype: Compared with germline, one end of the junction differs, possibly owing to a read error. The chain couples TRBV18 to TRBJ1-1; 8 nucleotides align to TRBD1. CDR1 is KGHSH, CDR2 LQKENI, per germline. The CDR3 is 14 residues long. The CDR3 region is CASSPLTGDTEAFF. The CDR3 DNA sequence: TGTGCCAGCTCCCCACTGACAGGGGACACTGAAGCTTTCTTT.

The chain uses TRBV7-2 and TRBJ1-5; D may be TRBD1 (6 bases). This CDR3 contains 15 residues. CDR1 and CDR2 (germline): SGHTA, FQGNSA. V was trimmed by 7 bases and J by 1 base, leaving 14 bases between them. In nucleotides, the CDR3 is TGTGCCAGCACCCGGGTCGGGGGCAGCAATCAGCCCCAGCATTTT. Translating it yields CASTRVGGSNQPQHF.

V and J are TRBV20-1 and TRBJ2-1; D perhaps matches TRBD2 (6 bases). V lost 6 bases and J lost 3, with 12 bases in between. From germline, CDR1 is DFQATT and CDR2 SNEGSKA (reference sequence). There are 13 residues in the CDR3. The CDR3 sequence is CSARRVNYNEQFF. The CDR3 nucleotides read TGCAGTGCCCGGAGGGTCAACTACAATGAGCAGTTCTTC.

The sample holds many counts of this clonotype. The chain carries TRBV10-3 and TRBJ2-7, with 12 nucleotides matching TRBD2. The V gene end was trimmed by 3 bases and the J gene end by 2 bases; junction bases not matched to a gene: 5. The CDR3 totals 16 residues. Germline-derived CDR1 and CDR2 are ENHRY and SYGVKD. The CDR3 here is CAISDWTSGVTYEQYF. The CDR3 nucleotides read TGTGCCATCAGTGACTGGACTAGCGGGGTTACCTACGAGCAGTACTTC.

The V and J genes are TRBV7-3 and TRBJ2-3; the match to TRBD2 covers 15 bases. The CDR3 totals 17 residues. V lost 3 bases to trimming and J lost 5 bases; unmatched junction nucleotides: 6. Per germline, CDR1 SGHTA and CDR2 FQGTGA. CDR3 sequence reads: CASSFPGLAGGIDTQYF. DNA for the CDR3: TGTGCCAGCAGCTTCCCCGGACTAGCGGGGGGGATAGATACGCAGTATTTT.

Concerning this clonotype itself: Given a much more abundant clone one base away, this may be a read error. The J gene is TRBJ1-1, the V gene TRBV29-1, with unresolved D. With 4 bases removed from V and 0 bases from J, the gap between germline ends came to 6 bases. The CDR3 runs 12 residues. The germline gives CDR1 SQVTM, CDR2 ANQGSEA. The CDR3 DNA sequence: TGCAGCGTTGTTAGTGTGAACACTGAAGCTTTCTTT. It yields the protein CSVVSVNTEAFF.

This clonotype has only a few counts. CDR3 region: CASSYAGQNYGYTF. In nucleotides, the CDR3 is TGTGCCAGCAGTTACGCGGGACAGAACTATGGCTACACCTTC. The chain is built from TRBV6-5 and TRBJ1-2; 7 bases are shared with TRBD1. V lost 2 bases and J lost 2; bases outside the gene matches: 2. Germline V CDR1 and CDR2: MNHEY, SVGAGI. The CDR3 is 14 residues long.

This clonotype was observed a single time. The chain employs TRBV30 and TRBJ2-1; 12 nucleotides align to TRBD2. CDR3 length: 16 amino acids. CDR1 and CDR2 (germline): GTSNPN, SVGIG (reference sequence). V trimming: 4 bases; J trimming: 6 bases; junction bases outside the gene matches: 10. CDR3 region: CAWMTSGGHNGNEQFF. The CDR3 DNA is TGTGCCTGGATGACTAGCGGGGGCCATAACGGCAATGAGCAGTTCTTC.

The chain carries TRBV7-2 and TRBJ2-7, with 12 bases matching TRBD1. CDR1 is SGHTA, CDR2 FQGNSA, per germline. The CDR3 length is 15 residues. The J segment lost 5 bases and the V segment lost 0 bases, leaving 2 bases of the junction unmatched. DNA of the CDR3: TGTGCCAGCAGCTTAGCGGGACAGGGGGCTAACGAGCAGTACTTC. Amino acid sequence: CASSLAGQGANEQYF.